This TCR beta chain was obtained from a study of cytomegalovirus exposure and HLA in healthy donors (TCRdb year 2017). As for the study more broadly: According to an earlier analysis of around 600 of the donors, some 180 million T cells yielded over 100 million unique TCR beta sequences and around 280 Gb of sequence data. An early release that covered more than 550 HLA-typed donors contained around 300 gigabases of sequencing data and 70 million to 100 million unique TCR sequences. Of the roughly 400 genotyped donors, roughly 76% were placed in the genetic ancestry cluster associated with self-reported Caucasian donors. The study aimed to test whether cataloging public T cell receptors could reveal signatures of past pathogen exposure. The study used immunosequencing to profile the T cell repertoires of approximately 630 subjects and linked those repertoires to cytomegalovirus serostatus. In addition to the first cohort of around 670 subjects, a separate validation cohort of 100 to 150 different subjects was used. To predict cytomegalovirus infection status, the study combined high-throughput TCR immunosequencing, statistical association of individual TCRs with disease status, and machine learning. To study patterns of TCR occurrence, a later analysis re-analyzed previously published TCR beta repertoires from 600 to 750 donors and added high-resolution HLA genotyping. Rather than using new phenotypic data, the later analysis identified candidate immune exposures from TCR beta sequences and from how often those sequences occurred across donors. An earlier analysis of fewer than 750 of the donors used high-throughput TCR beta sequencing to judge whether each TCR beta V gene segment behaved as functional or pseudogenic. Donor age, sex, ethnicity and CMV serostatus were compiled alongside the repertoire data. In a later genetic analysis, genome-wide SNP genotypes for about 55% of the roughly 670 donors were used, and that subset was treated as a discovery cohort. All discovery cohort repertoires had been generated using a single sequencing platform. HLA typing included class I and class II loci at four-digit resolution. The number of typed donors differed by locus: roughly 620-640 for A, B, C, DRB1 and DQB1; 500 to 550 for DQA1; around 580 for DPA1; and roughly 490 for DPB1. Because of strong linkage in the cohort, roughly five DR-DQ haplotypes were treated as single units for association and clustering. Across 398 genotyped donors of the cohort, an average of approximately 200,000 unique TCR beta nucleotide sequences per donor were sequenced, and 15% to 20% of those sequences were non-productive.

The paper's findings and limits, for the study overall: The authors suggested that the approach could potentially be extended to other disease states and immunological phenotypes. Because HLA typing was missing for some donors at each locus, association tests included only the typed subset. Some IMGT-functional V segments, including TRBV6-2 and TRBV6-3, could not be distinguished by the 87-base-pair reads and were therefore excluded. The cohort was sequenced for TCR beta chains only, and without alpha or paired-chain data the features that could be detected were limited. A group of highly shared sequence variants was considered likely to be a technical artifact of the sequencing pipeline. Presence/absence analyses assumed roughly uniform sequencing depth across donors, an assumption that may not hold. Linkage disequilibrium might explain the correlated functional status among segregating V segments, but an unknown experimental factor could not be excluded. Compared with the 666-donor mean, donors in an Asian-associated ancestry cluster had fewer N-insertions in productive TCRs, according to a later genetic analysis. When HLA alleles, especially DR and DQ, strongly co-occurred, attributing TCR associations to individual alleles was difficult. A few of the identified cytomegalovirus-associated TCR beta chains were confirmed in vitro to be specific for cytomegalovirus antigens. In the study, some 160 TCR beta chains were listed as associated with cytomegalovirus. For the cohort, immune exposure information was limited to CMV serostatus. A later genetic analysis associated a missense DCLRE1C variant with V-gene and J-gene trimming of TCR beta chains, and an independent cohort replicated the association. Most TCR sequences were observed very rarely across donors, whereas some public TCRs were present in many individuals. A later analysis associated some 17,000 TCR beta sequences with specific HLA alleles at a false discovery rate of 0.05. In a later analysis, TCR association rates were found to vary across HLA loci, with the most associated TCRs seen for DRB1 alleles and the fewest for HLA-C alleles. Fewer than 20 rarely observed V segments, including chromosome 9 orphons, were excluded from the earlier analysis of some 590 of the donors because counts were too low. According to a later analysis, parvovirus B19, influenza, CMV and Epstein-Barr virus appeared linked to several top co-occurrence clusters. Broadly in line with IMGT annotations, most TCR beta V segments showed up in productive rearrangements about 90% or about 30% of the time in an earlier analysis of roughly 590 of the donors. In a later analysis, most CMV-associated TCR beta chains were found to appear HLA-restricted, with HLA associations seemingly driven largely by CMV exposure. In both the original and validation cohorts, the classifier was reported to diagnose cytomegalovirus status with high specificity and sensitivity. Compared with equally common non-associated chains, HLA-associated TCR beta chains in a later analysis were more clonally expanded and had lower generation probabilities. A further reported finding was that TCR beta sequences accurately predicted the HLA-A and HLA-B alleles for most subjects in the first cohort.

The CDR3 spans 15 residues, from the cysteine through the phenylalanine. Only CDR3 DNA is held: 45 bases, read in frame from base 1. CDR1 is given as SGDLS and CDR2 as YYNGEE, both from the germline V gene. From V the trimming removes 4 bases and from J it removes 10 bases, while the gene matches leave 9 bases of the junction unaccounted for. The cohort comprised some 730 healthy bone marrow donors. At the time of sampling, all cohort members were nominally healthy, though unrecorded immune exposures were likely present. The donor was CMV seronegative and was included in the group of a few hundred seronegative cohort members. Each donor provided a peripheral blood sample, and peripheral blood mononuclear cells were used for TCR beta sequencing. Genomic DNA was extracted from the blood cell samples with the Qiagen DNeasy Blood Extraction Kit. The library was built by means of the immunoSEQ multiplex PCR assay. The multiplex PCR relied on a mix of 60 forward primers for TCR Vbeta segments and 13 reverse primers for TCR Jbeta segments. A multiplex PCR assay on genomic DNA amplified the CDR3 region of rearranged TCR beta genes. Amplified TCR beta libraries were sequenced as 87-base-pair reads on the Illumina HiSeq System. As for the authors' bioinformatics: A later analysis counted tens of millions of unique TCR beta chains across the 650 to 800 repertoires, and some 11 million of these chains were shared by at least two donors. Raw reads were error-corrected and collapsed into unique sequences with a nearest-neighbor algorithm that merged closely related sequences to remove PCR and sequencing errors. V, D and J gene segments were assigned by aligning CDR3 sequences to IMGT reference sequences. For a sequence to be retained, a match of at least six nucleotides was required to both a V gene segment and a J gene segment. Rearrangements were called productive when the CDR3 lacked stop codons and stayed in frame with V and J; all others were non-productive. CDR3 was defined by IMGT convention, running from the second conserved V-encoded cysteine to the conserved J-encoded phenylalanine. In an earlier analysis of more than 550 of the donors, sequences lacking an unambiguous match to a single V gene segment were excluded. In an earlier analysis of 587 of the donors, a V segment was called functional when productive rearrangements were above 56.7%, and segregating when the standard deviation between donors exceeded 5%. A statistical classification framework was developed to diagnose cytomegalovirus status using the catalog of TCR beta chain sequences. V and J gene assignment, in a later analysis, came from comparing TCR nucleotide sequences with IMGT/GENE-DB human TR gene sequences. The TCRdist pipeline was used in a later analysis to assign CDR3 sequences and most-parsimonious VDJ recombination scenarios. In a later analysis, each TCR beta chain was defined by its CDR3 amino acid sequence together with its V-gene family, and reads lacking a unique V-gene family were excluded. A later analysis removed several hundred highly shared, low-generation-probability nucleotide sequences to deal with suspected cross-contamination and a sequencing artifact. In a later analysis, a clonal expansion index was calculated for each public chain from normalized within-repertoire ranks of inferred template counts. Generation probabilities in a later analysis came from a VDJ recombination model fitted to out-of-frame rearrangements, and those results were checked against IGoR. In a later analysis, TCR-TCR, TCR-HLA and TCR-CMV co-occurrence was scored with hypergeometric tests, and a repertoire-size bias correction was applied to TCR pairs. To estimate false discovery rates, a later analysis permuted the HLA or CMV assignments 20 times. In a later analysis, co-occurring TCRs were grouped using DBSCAN, with TCRdist sequence similarity added in when clustering inside HLA-allele-positive subsets. Repertoires with fewer than 30,000 or more than 120,000 public chains were left out of co-occurrence clustering, as were five repertoires with anomalous nucleotide sharing. TCRdb re-hosts the immuneACCESS table, in-frame sequences only. Its copies lack some clones; in the studies checked, an unresolved V gene accounts for under half of them, and the cause for the rest is not known. V and J calls plus clone size are reproduced from that table; the DNA served to infer D and trimming. The sample's table lists a count of 130,000 or so clones. Together, the top ten hold around 2.4% of the sample.

For this clone: There is no known antigen for this receptor.

The sequencing sample was made of PBMCs. The receptor was isolated from a young woman in good health and CMV-seronegative. The rearranged segments are TRBV9 and TRBJ1-4; 11 bases in the junction line up with TRBD1. This receptor carries the CDR3 CASSRAGQGVRKLFF. DNA sequence: TGTGCCAGCAGCCGTGCGGGACAGGGGGTCCGAAAACTGTTTTTT.